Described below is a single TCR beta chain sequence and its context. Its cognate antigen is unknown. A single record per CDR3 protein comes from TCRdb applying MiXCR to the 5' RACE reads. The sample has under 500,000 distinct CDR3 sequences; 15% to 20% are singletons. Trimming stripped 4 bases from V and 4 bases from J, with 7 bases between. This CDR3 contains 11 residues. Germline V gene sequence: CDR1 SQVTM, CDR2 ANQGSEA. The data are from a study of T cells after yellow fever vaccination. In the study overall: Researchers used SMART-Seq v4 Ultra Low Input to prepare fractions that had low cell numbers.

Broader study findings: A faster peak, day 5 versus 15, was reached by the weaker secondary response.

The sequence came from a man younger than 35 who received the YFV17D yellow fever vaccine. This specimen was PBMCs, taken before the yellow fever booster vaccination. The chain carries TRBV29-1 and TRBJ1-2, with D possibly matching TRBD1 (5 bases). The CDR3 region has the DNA TGCAGCGTTGCTAGGGGCTATGGCTACACCTTC. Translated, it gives CSVARGYGYTF. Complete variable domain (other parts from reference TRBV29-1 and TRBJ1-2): SAVISQKPSRDICQRGTSLTIQCQVDSQVTMMFWYRQQPGQSLTLIATANQGSEATYESGFVIDKFPISRPNLTFSTLTVSNMSPEDSSIYLCSVARGYGYTFGSGTRLTVV.